This T cell receptor beta chain was obtained from a study of post-analysis software for immune sequencing data. Whole-study findings and limits: Patients had higher frequencies than controls of four to six TRBV segments, including TRBV5-6, TRBV5-1 and TRBV20-1. Normalized Chao1 diversity was significantly reduced in patients versus controls.

This clonotype was detected only a few times. Its antigen is as yet unknown. The germline gives CDR1 SGHTA, CDR2 FQGTGA. The CDR3 is 13 residues long. V lost 2 bases and J 5 bases, leaving 7 bases between the germline ends. The authors incorporated unique molecular identifiers into the TCR beta cDNA libraries. TCRdb re-derived calls from the PCR reads in MiXCR, one entry per CDR3 protein. The table records approximately 770,000 distinct CDR3 sequences, under 60% of them present only once. The receptor was isolated from a girl aged 5-17 years with multiple sclerosis. Sequenced: blood. The V gene is TRBV7-3, the J gene TRBJ2-1, with a tentative D call TRBD1 (5 bases). CDR3 nucleotides: TGTGCCAGCAGCTTAGGACACGACAATGAGCAGTTCTTC. This gives the protein CASSLGHDNEQFF.